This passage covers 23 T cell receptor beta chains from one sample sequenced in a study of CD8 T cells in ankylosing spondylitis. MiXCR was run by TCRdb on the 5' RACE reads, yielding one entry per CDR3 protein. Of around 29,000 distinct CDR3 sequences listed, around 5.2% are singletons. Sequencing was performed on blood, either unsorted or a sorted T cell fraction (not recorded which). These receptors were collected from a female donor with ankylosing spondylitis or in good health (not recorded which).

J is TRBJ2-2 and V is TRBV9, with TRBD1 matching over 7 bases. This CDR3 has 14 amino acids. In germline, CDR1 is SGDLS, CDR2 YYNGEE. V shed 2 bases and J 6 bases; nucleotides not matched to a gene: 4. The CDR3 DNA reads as TGTGCCAGCAGCGTTACTCAGGGGGCCGGGGAGCTGTTTTTT. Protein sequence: CASSVTQGAGELFF.

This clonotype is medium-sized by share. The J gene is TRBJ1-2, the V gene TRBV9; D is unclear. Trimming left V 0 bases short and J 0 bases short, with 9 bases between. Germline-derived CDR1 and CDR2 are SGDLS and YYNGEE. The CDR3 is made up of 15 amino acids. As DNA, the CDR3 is TGTGCCAGCAGCGTAGAAGCCCTCACTAACTATGGCTACACCTTC. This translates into CASSVEALTNYGYTF.

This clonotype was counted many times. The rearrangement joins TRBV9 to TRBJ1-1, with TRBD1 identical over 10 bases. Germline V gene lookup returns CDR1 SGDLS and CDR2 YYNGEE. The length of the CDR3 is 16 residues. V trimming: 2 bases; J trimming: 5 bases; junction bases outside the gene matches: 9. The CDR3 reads CASSVRTGGPGTEAFF. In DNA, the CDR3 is TGTGCCAGCAGCGTCCGGACAGGGGGGCCAGGTACTGAAGCTTTCTTT.

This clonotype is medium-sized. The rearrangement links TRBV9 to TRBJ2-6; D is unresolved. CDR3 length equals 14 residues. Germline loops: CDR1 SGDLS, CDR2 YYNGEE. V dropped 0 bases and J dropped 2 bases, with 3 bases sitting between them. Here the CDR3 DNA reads TGTGCCAGCAGCGTAGGTGCTGGGGCCAACGTCCTGACTTTC. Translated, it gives CASSVGAGANVLTF.

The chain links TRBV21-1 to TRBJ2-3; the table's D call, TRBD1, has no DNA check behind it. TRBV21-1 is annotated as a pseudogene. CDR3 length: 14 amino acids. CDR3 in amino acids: CASTPGQGPDTQYF. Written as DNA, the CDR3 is TGTGCCAGCACCCCGGGACAGGGTCCAGATACGCAGTATTTT.

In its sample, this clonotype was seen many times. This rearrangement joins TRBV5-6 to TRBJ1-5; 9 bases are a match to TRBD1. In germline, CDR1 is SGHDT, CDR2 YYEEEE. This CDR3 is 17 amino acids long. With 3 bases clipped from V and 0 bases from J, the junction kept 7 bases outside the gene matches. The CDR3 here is CASSWDRELYSNQPQHF. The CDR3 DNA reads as TGTGCCAGCAGCTGGGACAGGGAACTTTATAGCAATCAGCCCCAGCATTTT.

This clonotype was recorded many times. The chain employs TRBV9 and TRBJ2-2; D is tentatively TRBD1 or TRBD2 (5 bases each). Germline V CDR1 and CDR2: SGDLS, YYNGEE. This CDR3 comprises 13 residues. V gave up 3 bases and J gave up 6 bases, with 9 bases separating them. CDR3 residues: CASSEGPAGELFF. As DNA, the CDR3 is TGTGCCAGCAGCGAGGGACCGGCCGGGGAGCTGTTTTTT.

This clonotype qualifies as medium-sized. CDR3 in amino acids: CASSVFGSSGANVLTF. The CDR3 nucleotides read TGTGCCAGCAGCGTATTCGGGAGCTCTGGGGCCAACGTCCTGACTTTC. V usage is TRBV9 and J usage is TRBJ2-6; possible D gene TRBD2, 6 bases. There are 16 residues in the CDR3. With 1 base removed from V and 0 bases from J, the gap between germline ends came to 8 bases. CDR1 is SGDLS and CDR2 is YYNGEE in the germline V gene.

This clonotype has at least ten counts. The CDR3 DNA sequence: TGTGCCAGCAGCCCCAACACTGGGGATACGACTGAAGCTTTCTTT. Protein: CASSPNTGDTTEAFF. V and J are TRBV9 and TRBJ1-1; D remains unclear. Germline CDR1 SGDLS, CDR2 YYNGEE. The CDR3 runs 15 residues. V shed 4 bases and J shed 5 bases, with 18 bases lying between them.

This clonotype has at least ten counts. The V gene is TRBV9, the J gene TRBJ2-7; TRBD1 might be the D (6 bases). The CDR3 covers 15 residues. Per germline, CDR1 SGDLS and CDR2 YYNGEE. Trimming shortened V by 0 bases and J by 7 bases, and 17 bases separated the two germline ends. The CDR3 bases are TGTGCCAGCAGCGTAGAGGGGGACGGACCTCAAGAGCAGTACTTC. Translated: CASSVEGDGPQEQYF.

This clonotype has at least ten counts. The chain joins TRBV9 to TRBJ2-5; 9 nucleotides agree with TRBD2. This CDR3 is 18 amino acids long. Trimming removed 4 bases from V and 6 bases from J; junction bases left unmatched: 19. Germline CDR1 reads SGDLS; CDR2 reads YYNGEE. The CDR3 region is CASSFSSSGTSLRQTQYF. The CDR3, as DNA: TGTGCCAGCAGCTTTTCTTCGTCCGGGACTAGCCTTCGGCAGACCCAGTACTTC.

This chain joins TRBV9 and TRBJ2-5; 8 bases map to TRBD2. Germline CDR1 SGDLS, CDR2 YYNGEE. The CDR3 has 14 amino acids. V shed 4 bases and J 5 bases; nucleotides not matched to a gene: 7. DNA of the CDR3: TGTGCCAGCAGCCCCCGGGAGGGAGGGGAGACCCAGTACTTC. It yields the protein CASSPREGGETQYF.

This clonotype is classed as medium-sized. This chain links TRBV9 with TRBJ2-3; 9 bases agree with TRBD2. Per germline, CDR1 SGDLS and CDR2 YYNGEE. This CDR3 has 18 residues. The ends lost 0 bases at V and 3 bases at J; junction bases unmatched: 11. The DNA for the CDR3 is TGTGCCAGCAGCGTAGTGCCCCTGCTGGCGGGAGGGACAGATACGCAGTATTTT. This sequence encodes CASSVVPLLAGGTDTQYF.

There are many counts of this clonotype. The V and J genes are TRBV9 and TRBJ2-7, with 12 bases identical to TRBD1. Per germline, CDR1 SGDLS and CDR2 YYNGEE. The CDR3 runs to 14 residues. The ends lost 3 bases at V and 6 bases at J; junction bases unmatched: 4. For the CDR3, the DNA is TGTGCCAGCAGCGCCGGGACAGGGGGCAGCGAGCAGTACTTC. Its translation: CASSAGTGGSEQYF.

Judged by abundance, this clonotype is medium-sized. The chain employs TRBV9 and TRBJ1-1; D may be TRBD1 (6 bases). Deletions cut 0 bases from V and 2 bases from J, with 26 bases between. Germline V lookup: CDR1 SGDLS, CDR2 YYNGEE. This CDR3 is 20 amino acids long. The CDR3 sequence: CASSVGIRRGSQGQNTEAFF. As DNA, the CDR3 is TGTGCCAGCAGCGTAGGGATTAGGCGGGGTTCACAGGGACAAAACACTGAAGCTTTCTTT.

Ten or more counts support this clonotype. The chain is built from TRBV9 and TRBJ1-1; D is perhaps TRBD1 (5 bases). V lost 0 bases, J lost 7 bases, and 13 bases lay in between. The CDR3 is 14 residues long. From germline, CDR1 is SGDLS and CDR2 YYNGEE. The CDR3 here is CASSVDGANGEAFF. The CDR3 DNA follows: TGTGCCAGCAGCGTAGACGGGGCTAATGGTGAAGCTTTCTTT.

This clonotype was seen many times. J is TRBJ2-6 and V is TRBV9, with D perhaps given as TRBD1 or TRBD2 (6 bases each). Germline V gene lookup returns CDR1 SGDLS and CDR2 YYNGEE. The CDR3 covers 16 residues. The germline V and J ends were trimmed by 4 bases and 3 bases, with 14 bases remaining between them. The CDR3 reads CASSPRTAGGANVLTF. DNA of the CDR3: TGTGCCAGCAGCCCCCGGACAGCGGGTGGGGCCAACGTCCTGACTTTC. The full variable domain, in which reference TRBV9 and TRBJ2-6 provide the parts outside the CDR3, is DSGVTQTPKHLITATGQRVTLRCSPRSGDLSVYWYQQSLDQGLQFLIQYYNGEERAKGNILERFSAQQFPDLHSELNLSSLELGDSALYFCASSPRTAGGANVLTFGAGSRLTVL.

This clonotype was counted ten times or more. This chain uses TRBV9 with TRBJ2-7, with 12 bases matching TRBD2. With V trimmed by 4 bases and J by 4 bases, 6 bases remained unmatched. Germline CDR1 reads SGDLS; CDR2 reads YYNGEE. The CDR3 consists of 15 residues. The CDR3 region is CASSSWTSGTYEQYF. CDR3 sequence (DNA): TGTGCCAGCAGCTCATGGACTAGCGGGACATACGAGCAGTACTTC. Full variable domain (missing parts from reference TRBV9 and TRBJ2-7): DSGVTQTPKHLITATGQRVTLRCSPRSGDLSVYWYQQSLDQGLQFLIQYYNGEERAKGNILERFSAQQFPDLHSELNLSSLELGDSALYFCASSSWTSGTYEQYFGPGTRLTVT.

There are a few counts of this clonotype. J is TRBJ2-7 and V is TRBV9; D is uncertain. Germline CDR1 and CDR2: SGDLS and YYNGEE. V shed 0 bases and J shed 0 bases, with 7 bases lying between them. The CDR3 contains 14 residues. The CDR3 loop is CASSVGDASYEQYF. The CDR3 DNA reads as TGTGCCAGCAGCGTAGGAGACGCCTCCTACGAGCAGTACTTC.

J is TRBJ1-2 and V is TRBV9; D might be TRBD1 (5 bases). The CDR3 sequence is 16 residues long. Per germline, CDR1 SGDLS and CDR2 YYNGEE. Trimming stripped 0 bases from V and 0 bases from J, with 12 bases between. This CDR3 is CASSVGPGPTNYGYTF. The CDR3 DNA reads TGTGCCAGCAGCGTAGGCCCGGGACCAACTAACTATGGCTACACCTTC.

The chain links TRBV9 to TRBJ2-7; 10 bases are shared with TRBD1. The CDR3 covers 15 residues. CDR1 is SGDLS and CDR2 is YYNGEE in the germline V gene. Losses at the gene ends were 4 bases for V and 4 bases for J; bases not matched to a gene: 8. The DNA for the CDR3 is TGTGCCAGCAGCCTGACCATGGACAGGGGGTACGAGCAGTACTTC. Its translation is CASSLTMDRGYEQYF.

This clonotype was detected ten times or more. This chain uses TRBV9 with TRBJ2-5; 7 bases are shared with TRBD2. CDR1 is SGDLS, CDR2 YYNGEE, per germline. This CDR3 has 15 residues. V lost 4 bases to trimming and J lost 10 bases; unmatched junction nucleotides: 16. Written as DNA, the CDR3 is TGTGCCAGCAGCCTCGCGGGAGCCCTCCAAATGGACCAGTACTTC. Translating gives CASSLAGALQMDQYF.

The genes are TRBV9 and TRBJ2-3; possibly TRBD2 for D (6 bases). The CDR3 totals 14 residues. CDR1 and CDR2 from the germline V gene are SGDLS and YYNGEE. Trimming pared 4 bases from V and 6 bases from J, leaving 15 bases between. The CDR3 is CASSIGTPRDTQYF. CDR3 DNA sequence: TGTGCCAGCAGCATTGGGACTCCTCGGGATACGCAGTATTTT.